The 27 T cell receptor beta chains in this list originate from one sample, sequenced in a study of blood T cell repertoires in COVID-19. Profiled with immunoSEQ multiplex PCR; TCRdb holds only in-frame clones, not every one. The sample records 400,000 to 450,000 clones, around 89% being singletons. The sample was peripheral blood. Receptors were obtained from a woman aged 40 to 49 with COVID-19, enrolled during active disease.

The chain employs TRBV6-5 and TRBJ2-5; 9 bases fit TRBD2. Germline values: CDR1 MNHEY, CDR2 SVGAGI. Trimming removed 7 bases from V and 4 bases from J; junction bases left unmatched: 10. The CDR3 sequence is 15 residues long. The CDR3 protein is CASIRGGSGGETQYF. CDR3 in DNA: TGTGCCAGCATAAGGGGGGGTAGCGGGGGAGAGACCCAGTACTTC.

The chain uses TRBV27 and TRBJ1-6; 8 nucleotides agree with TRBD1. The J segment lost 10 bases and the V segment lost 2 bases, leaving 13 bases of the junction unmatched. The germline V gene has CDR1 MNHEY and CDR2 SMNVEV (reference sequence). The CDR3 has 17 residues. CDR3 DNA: TGTGCCAGCAGTTTAATCGGACAGGGTACGATAGACTCACCCCTCCACTTT. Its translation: CASSLIGQGTIDSPLHF.

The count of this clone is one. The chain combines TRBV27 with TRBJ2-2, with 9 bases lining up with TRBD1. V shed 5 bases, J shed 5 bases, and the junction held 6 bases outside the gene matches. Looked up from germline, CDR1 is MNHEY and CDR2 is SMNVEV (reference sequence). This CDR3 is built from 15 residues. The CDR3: CASSLLQGATGELFF. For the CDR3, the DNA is TGTGCCAGCAGTCTACTACAGGGGGCGACCGGGGAGCTGTTTTTT.

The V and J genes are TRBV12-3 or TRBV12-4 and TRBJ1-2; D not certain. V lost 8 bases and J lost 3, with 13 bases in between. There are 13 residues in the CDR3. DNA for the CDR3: TGTGCCAGCCGGGCGGGAGAGGACTATGGCTACACCTTC. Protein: CASRAGEDYGYTF.

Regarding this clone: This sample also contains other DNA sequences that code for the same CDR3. CDR3 nucleotide sequence: TGTGCCAGCAGCAGGGGCACTGAAGCTTTCTTT. This sequence encodes CASSRGTEAFF. The gene calls are TRBV12-3 or TRBV12-4 and TRBJ1-1; tentatively, D is TRBD1 (6 bases). The CDR3 length is 11 residues. Trimming removed 6 bases at V and 4 bases at J, with 6 bases between.

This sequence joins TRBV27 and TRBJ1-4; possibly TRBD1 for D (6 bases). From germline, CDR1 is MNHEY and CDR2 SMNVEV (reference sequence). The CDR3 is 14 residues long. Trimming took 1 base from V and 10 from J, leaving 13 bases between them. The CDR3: CASSLLEGRGKLFF. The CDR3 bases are TGTGCCAGCAGTTTATTAGAGGGCAGGGGAAAACTGTTTTTT.

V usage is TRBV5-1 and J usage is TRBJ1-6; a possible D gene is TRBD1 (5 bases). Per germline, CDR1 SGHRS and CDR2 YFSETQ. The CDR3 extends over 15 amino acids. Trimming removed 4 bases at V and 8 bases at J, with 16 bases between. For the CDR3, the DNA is TGCGCCAGCAGCGCTCTCAGGGTGTCGGATTCACCCCTCCACTTT. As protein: CASSALRVSDSPLHF.

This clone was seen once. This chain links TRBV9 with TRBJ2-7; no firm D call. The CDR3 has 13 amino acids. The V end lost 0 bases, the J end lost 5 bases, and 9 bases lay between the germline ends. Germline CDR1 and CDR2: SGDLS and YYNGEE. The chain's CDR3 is CASSVAPSHEQYF. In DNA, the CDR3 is TGTGCCAGCAGCGTAGCCCCCTCTCACGAGCAGTACTTC.

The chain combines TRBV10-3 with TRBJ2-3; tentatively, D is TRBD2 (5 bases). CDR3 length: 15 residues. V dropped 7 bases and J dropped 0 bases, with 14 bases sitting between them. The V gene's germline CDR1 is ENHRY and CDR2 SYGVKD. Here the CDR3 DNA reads TGTGCCATCACTCACGACTACCTAAGCACAGATACGCAGTATTTT. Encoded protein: CAITHDYLSTDTQYF.

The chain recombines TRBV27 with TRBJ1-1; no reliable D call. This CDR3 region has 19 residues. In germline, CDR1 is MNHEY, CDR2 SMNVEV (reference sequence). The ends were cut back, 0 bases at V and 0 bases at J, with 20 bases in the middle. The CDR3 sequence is CASSLSYFDREGMNTEAFF. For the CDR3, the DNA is TGTGCCAGCAGTTTATCCTACTTTGATAGGGAGGGAATGAACACTGAAGCTTTCTTT.

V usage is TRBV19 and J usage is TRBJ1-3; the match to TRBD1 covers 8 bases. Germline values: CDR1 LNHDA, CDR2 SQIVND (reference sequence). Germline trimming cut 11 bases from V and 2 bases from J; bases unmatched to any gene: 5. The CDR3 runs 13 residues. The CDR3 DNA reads TGTGCCGCGGGACAGGCCCCTGGAAACACCATATATTTT. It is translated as CAAGQAPGNTIYF. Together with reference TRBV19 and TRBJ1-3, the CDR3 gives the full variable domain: DGGITQSPKYLFRKEGQNVTLSCEQNLNHDAMYWYRQDPGQGLRLIYYSQIVNDFQKGDIAEGYSVSREKKESFPLTVTSAQKNPTAFYLCAAGQAPGNTIYFGEGSWLTVV.

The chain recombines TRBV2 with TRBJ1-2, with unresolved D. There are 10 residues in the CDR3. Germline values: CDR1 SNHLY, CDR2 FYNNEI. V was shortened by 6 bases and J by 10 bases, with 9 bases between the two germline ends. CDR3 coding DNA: TGTGCCAGCAGGAGGATTGACTACACCTTC. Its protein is CASRRIDYTF.

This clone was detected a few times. This chain's CDR3 is CASSLGGVGNQPQHF. The CDR3 DNA is TGCGCCAGCAGCCTAGGGGGTGTAGGCAATCAGCCCCAGCATTTT. V usage is TRBV5-1 and J usage is TRBJ1-5; perhaps TRBD1 as D (6 bases). V lost 4 bases and J 2 bases, leaving 13 bases between the germline ends. CDR1 SGHRS and CDR2 YFSETQ come from the germline V gene. The CDR3 loop spans 15 amino acids.

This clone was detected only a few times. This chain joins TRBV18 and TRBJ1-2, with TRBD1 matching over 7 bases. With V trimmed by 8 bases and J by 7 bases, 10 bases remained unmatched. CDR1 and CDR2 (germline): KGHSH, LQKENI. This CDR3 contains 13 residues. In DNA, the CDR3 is TGTGCCAGCGACCAGGGAGAGGGGGCTGGCTACACCTTC. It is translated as CASDQGEGAGYTF.

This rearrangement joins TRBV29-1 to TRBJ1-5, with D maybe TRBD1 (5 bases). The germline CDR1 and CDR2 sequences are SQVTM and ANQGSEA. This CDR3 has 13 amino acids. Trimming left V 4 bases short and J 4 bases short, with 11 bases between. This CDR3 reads CSVGLGGNQPQHF. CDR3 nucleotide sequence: TGCAGCGTTGGGTTGGGGGGAAATCAGCCCCAGCATTTT.

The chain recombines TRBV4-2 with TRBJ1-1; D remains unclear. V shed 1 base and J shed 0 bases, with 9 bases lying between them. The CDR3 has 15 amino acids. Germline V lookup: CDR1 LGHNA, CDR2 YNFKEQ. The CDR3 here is CASSQGALLNTEAFF. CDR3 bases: TGTGCCAGCAGCCAAGGGGCCCTCCTGAACACTGAAGCTTTCTTT.

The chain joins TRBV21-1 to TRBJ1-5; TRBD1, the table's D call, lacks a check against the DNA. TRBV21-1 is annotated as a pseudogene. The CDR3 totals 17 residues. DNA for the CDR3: TGTGCCAGCAGCAACCCAGAGACAGGGAGGCGCAATCAGCCCCAGCATTTT. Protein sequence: CASSNPETGRRNQPQHF.

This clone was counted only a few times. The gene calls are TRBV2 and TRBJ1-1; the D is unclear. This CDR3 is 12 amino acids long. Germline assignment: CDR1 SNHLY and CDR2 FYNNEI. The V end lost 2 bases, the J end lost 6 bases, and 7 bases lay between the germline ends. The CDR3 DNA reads TGTGCCAGCAGTGAATTTGAGTCTGAAGCTTTCTTT. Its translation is CASSEFESEAFF.

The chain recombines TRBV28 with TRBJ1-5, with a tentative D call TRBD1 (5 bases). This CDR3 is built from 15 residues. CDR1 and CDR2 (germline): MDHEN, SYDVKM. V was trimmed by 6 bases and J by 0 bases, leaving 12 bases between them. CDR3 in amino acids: CASRADSYSNQPQHF. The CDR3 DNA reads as TGTGCCAGCAGGGCAGACAGTTATAGCAATCAGCCCCAGCATTTT. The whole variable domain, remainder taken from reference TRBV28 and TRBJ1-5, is DVKVTQSSRYLVKRTGEKVFLECVQDMDHENMFWYRQDPGLGLRLIYFSYDVKMKEKGDIPEGYSVSREKKERFSLILESASTNQTSMYLCASRADSYSNQPQHFGDGTRLSIL.

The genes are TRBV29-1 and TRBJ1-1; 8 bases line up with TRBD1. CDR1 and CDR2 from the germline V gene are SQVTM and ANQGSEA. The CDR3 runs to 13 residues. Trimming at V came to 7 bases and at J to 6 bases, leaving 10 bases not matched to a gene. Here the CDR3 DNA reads TGCAGCGCGAACAGGGGGTCGATCCCTGAAGCTTTCTTT. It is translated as CSANRGSIPEAFF. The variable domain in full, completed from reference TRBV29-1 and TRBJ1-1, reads SAVISQKPSRDICQRGTSLTIQCQVDSQVTMMFWYRQQPGQSLTLIATANQGSEATYESGFVIDKFPISRPNLTFSTLTVSNMSPEDSSIYLCSANRGSIPEAFFGQGTRLTVV.

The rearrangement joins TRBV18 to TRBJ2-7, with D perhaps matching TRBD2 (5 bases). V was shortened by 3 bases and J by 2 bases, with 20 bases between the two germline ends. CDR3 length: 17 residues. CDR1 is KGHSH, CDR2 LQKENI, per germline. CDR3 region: CASSPDRGTSGPYEQYF. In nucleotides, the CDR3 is TGTGCCAGCTCACCCGACCGGGGTACAAGTGGACCCTACGAGCAGTACTTC.

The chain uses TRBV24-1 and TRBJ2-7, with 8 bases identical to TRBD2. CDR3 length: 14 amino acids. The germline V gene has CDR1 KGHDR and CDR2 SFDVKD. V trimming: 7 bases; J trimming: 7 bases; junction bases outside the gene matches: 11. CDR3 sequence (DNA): TGTGCCACCAGCCCCGGGGGGGCCACCTGGGAGCAGTACTTC. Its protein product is CATSPGGATWEQYF.

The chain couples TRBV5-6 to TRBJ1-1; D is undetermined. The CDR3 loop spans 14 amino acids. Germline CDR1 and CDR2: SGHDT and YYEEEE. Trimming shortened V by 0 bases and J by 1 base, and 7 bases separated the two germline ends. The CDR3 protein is CASSLVRRNTEAFF. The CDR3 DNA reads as TGTGCCAGCAGCTTGGTGAGGAGGAACACTGAAGCTTTCTTT.

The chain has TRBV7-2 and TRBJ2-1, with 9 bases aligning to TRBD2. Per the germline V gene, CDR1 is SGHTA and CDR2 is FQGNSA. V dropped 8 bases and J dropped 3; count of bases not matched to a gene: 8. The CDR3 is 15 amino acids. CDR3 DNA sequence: TGTGCCAGCGCCCTGCTTAGCGGGAGCTACAATGAGCAGTTCTTC. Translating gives CASALLSGSYNEQFF.

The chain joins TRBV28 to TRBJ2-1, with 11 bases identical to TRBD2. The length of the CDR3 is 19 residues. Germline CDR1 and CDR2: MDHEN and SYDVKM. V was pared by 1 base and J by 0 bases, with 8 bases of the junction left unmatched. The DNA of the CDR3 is TGTGCCAGCAGTTTATCTGGACTAGCGGGCGGGAGCTCCTACAATGAGCAGTTCTTC. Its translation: CASSLSGLAGGSSYNEQFF.

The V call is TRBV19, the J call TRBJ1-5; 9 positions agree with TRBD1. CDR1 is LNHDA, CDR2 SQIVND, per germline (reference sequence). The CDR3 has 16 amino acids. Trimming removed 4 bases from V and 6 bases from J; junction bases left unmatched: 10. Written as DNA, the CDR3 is TGTGCCAGTAGTAGCCTGGACAGGGGTTTTGGTCAGCCCCAGCATTTT. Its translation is CASSSLDRGFGQPQHF.

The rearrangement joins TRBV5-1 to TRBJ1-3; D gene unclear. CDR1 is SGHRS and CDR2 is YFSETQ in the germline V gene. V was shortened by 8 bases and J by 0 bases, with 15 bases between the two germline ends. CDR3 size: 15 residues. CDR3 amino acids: CASAGAGNSGNTIYF. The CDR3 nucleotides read TGCGCCAGTGCGGGAGCCGGAAACTCTGGAAACACCATATATTTT.